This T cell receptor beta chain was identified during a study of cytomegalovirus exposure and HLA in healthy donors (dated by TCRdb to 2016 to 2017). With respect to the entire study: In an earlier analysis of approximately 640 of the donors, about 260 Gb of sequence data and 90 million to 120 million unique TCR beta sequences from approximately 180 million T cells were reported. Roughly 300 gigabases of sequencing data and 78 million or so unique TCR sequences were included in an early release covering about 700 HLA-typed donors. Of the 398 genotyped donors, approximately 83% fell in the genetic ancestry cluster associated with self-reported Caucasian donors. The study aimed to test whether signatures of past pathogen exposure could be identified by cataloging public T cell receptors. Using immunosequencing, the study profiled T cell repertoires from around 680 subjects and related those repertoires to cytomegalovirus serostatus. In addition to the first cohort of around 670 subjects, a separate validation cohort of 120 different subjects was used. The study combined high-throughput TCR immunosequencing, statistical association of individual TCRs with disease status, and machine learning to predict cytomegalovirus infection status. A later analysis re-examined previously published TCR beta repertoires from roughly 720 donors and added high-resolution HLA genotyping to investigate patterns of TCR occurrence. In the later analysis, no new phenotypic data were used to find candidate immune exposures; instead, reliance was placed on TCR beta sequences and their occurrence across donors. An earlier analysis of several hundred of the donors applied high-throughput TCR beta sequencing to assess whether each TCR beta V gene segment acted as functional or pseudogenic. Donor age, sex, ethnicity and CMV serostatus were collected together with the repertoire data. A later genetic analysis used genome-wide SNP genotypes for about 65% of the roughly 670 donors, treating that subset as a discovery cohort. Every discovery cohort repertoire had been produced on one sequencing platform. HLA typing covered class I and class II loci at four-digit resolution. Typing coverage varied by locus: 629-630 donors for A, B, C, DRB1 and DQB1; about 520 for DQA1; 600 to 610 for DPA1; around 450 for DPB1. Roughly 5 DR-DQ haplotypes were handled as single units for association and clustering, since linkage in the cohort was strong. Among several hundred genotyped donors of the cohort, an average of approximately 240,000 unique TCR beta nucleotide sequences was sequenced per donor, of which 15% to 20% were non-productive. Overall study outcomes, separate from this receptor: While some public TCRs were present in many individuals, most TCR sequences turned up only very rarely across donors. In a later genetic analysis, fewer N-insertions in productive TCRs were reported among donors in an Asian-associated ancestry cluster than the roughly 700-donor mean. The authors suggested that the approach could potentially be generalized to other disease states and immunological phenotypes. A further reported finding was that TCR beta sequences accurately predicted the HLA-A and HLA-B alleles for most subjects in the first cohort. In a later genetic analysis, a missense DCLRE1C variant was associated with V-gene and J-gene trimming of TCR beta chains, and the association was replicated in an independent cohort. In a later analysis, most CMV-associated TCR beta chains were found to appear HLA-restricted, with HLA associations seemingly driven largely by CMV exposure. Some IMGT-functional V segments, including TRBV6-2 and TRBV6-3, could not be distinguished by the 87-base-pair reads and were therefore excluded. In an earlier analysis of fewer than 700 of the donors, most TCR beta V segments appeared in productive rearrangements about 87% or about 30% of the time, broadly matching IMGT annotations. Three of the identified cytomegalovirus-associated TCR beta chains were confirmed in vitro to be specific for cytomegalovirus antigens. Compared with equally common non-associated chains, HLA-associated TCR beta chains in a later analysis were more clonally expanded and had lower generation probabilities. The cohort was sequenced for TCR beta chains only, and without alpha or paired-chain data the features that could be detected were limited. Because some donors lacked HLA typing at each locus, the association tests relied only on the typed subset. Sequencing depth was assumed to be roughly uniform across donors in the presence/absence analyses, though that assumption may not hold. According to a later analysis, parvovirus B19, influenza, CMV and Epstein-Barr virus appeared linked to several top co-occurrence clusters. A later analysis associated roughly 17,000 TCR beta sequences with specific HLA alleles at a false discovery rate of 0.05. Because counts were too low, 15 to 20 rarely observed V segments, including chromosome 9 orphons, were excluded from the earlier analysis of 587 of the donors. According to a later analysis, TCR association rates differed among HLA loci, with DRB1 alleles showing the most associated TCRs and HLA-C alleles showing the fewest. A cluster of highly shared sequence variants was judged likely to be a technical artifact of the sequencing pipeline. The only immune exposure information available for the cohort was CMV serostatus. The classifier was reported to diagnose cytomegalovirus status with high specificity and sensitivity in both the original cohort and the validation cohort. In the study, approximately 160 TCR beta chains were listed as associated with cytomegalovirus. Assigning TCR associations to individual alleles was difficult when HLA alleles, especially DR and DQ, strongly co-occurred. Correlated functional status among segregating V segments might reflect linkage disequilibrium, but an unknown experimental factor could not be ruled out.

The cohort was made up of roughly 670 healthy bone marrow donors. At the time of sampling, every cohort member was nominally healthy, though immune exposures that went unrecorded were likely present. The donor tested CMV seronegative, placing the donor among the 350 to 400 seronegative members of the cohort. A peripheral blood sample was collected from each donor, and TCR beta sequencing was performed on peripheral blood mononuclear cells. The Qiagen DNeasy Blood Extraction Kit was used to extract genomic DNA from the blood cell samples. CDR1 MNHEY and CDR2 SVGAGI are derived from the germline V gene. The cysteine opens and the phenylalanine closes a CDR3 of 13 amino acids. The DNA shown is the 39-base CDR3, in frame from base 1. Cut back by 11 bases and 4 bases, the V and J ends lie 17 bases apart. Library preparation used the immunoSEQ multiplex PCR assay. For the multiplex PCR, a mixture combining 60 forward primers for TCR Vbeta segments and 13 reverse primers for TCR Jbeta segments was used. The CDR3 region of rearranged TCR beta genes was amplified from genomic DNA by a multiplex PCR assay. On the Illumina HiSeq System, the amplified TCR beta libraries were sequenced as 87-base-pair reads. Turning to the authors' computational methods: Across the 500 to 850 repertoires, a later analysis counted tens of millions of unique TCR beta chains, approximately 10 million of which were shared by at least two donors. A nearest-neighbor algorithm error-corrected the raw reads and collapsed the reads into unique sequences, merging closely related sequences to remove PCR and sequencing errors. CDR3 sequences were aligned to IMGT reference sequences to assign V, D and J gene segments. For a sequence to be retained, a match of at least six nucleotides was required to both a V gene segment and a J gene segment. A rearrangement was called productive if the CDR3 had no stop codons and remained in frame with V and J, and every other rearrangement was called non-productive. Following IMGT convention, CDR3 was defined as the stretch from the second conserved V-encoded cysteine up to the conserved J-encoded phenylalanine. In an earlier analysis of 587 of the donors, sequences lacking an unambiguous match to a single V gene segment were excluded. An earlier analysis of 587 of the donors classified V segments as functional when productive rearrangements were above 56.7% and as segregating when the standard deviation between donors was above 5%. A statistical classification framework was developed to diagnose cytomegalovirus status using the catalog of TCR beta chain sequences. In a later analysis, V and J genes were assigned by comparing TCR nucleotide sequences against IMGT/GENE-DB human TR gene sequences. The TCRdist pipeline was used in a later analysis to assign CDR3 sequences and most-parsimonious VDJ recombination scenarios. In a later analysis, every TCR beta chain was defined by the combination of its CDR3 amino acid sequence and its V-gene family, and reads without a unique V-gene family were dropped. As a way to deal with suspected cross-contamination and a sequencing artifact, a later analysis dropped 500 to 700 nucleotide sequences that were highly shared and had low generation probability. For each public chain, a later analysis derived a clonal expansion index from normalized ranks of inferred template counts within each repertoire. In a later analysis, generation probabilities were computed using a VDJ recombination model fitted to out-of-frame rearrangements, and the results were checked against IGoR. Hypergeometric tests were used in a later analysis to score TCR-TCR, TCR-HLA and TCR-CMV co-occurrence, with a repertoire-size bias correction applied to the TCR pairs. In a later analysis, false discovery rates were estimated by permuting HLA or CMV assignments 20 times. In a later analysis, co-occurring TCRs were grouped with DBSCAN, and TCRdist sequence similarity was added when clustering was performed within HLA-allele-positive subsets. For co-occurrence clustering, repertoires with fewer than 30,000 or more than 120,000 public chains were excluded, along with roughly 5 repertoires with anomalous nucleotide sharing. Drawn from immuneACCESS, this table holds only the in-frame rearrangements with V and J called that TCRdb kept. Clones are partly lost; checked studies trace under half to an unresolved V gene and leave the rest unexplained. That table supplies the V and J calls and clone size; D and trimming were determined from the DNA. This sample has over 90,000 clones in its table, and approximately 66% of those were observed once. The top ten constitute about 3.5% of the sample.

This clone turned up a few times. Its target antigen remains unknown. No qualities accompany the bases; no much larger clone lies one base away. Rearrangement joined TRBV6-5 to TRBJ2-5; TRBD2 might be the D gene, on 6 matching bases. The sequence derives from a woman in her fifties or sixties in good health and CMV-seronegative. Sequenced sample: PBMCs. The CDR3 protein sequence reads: CALRDSRSETQYF. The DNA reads TGTGCCTTGAGGGACTCGCGATCAGAGACCCAGTACTTC.